Listed below are T cell receptor beta chains from one sample, sequenced in a study of blood T cell repertoires in COVID-19. Measured with immunoSEQ multiplex PCR; TCRdb has only the in-frame clones, and not every one. The sample has 380,000 or so clones; approximately 86% are singletons. Sequencing used peripheral blood. All receptors come from a woman aged 55-69 years with COVID-19, enrolled during active disease. CDR3s include the opening cysteine and the closing phenylalanine or tryptophan. D genes are given only for firm matches. Not every row has a clone size; where given, it reads once, few, many or a size class.

v_gene	d_gene	abundance	j_gene	len	CDR3aa	CDR3nt
TRBV19	TRBD1	few	TRBJ1-3	15	CASSKIQGPQGTIYF	TGTGCCAGTAGTAAAATACAGGGGCCGCAAGGGACCATATATTTT
TRBV6-2/TRBV6-3	-	-	TRBJ2-2	15	CASSYGRGYTGELFF	TGTGCCAGCAGTTACGGGCGGGGATACACCGGGGAGCTGTTTTTT
TRBV20-1	-	once	TRBJ1-6	11	CSAQQGSPLHF	TGCAGTGCGCAGCAGGGTTCACCCCTCCACTTT
TRBV6-5	TRBD1	few	TRBJ1-5	15	CASSSRTGANQPQHF	TGTGCCAGCAGTTCCCGGACAGGGGCCAATCAGCCCCAGCATTTT
TRBV3-1/TRBV3-2	TRBD1	-	TRBJ1-1	16	CASSQGRTGYGTEAFF	TGTGCCAGCAGCCAAGGAAGGACAGGGTACGGCACTGAAGCTTTCTTT
TRBV3-1/TRBV3-2	-	-	TRBJ1-2	13	CASSQGDSLGYTF	TGTGCCAGCAGCCAAGGCGACAGTTTGGGCTACACCTTC
TRBV3-1/TRBV3-2	TRBD1	-	TRBJ2-7	14	CASSPGTGFTRQYF	TGTGCCAGCAGCCCCGGGACAGGGTTCACCAGGCAGTACTTC
TRBV2	-	-	TRBJ2-7	12	CASHPGTYEQYF	TGTGCCAGCCATCCGGGAACCTACGAGCAGTACTTC
TRBV19	TRBD1	-	TRBJ2-7	15	CASSPGQGKGDEQYF	TGTGCCAGTAGTCCAGGACAGGGGAAGGGAGACGAGCAGTACTTC
TRBV7-2	TRBD1	-	TRBJ1-2	14	CASSPLAGGYGYTF	TGTGCCAGCAGCCCTTTGGCAGGGGGCTATGGCTACACCTTC
TRBV7-8	-	-	TRBJ2-1	19	CASSFPQGGISKSYNEQFF	TGTGCCAGCAGCTTTCCCCAGGGAGGCATAAGCAAGTCCTACAATGAGCAGTTCTTC
TRBV5-1	-	-	TRBJ1-1	14	CASSTGQPNTEAFF	TGCGCCAGCAGCACGGGACAACCGAACACTGAAGCTTTCTTT
TRBV24-1	-	-	TRBJ1-5	17	CATPMNTGLWNNQPQHF	TGTGCCACCCCGATGAATACAGGTTTATGGAACAATCAGCCCCAGCATTTT
TRBV6-2/TRBV6-3	TRBD1	-	TRBJ2-5	14	CASSRSDRGETQYF	TGTGCCAGCAGCCGTTCGGACAGGGGAGAGACCCAGTACTTC
TRBV7-9	TRBD1	-	TRBJ2-7	14	CASSSDRMSYEQYF	TGTGCCAGCAGCTCGGACAGGATGTCCTACGAGCAGTACTTC
TRBV6-5	-	-	TRBJ2-7	13	CASSYENFHEQYF	TGTGCCAGCAGTTACGAGAATTTCCACGAGCAGTACTTC
TRBV12-1	-	once	TRBJ2-7	13	CASSIPLSYEQYF	TGTGCCAGCAGCATTCCCCTCTCCTACGAGCAGTACTTC
TRBV10-2	-	few	TRBJ2-1	13	CASRTNRHNEQFF	TGCGCCAGCAGGACAAACAGGCATAATGAGCAGTTCTTC
TRBV25-1	-	-	TRBJ2-7	13	CASSEQGLGEQYF	TGTGCCAGCAGTGAACAGGGCCTCGGGGAGCAGTACTTC
TRBV6-5	-	-	TRBJ2-7	11	CASSSPYEQYF	TGTGCCAGCAGTTCCCCTTACGAGCAGTACTTC
TRBV7-9	-	once	TRBJ1-1	13	CASSLETDTEAFF	TGTGCCAGCAGCTTAGAAACGGACACTGAAGCTTTCTTT
TRBV3-1/TRBV3-2	-	-	TRBJ2-2	15	CASSPGQINTGELFF	TGTGCCAGCAGCCCTGGACAGATCAACACCGGGGAGCTGTTTTTT
TRBV12-3/TRBV12-4	TRBD1	-	TRBJ2-5	13	CASSLRGLETQYF	TGTGCCAGCAGTTTGAGGGGGCTTGAGACCCAGTACTTC
TRBV5-1	-	-	TRBJ1-2	13	CASTPTGFGGYTF	TGCGCCAGCACCCCGACGGGGTTTGGGGGCTACACCTTC
TRBV7-9	-	-	TRBJ1-4	15	CASSLTGSENEKLFF	TGTGCCAGCAGCTTGACCGGGTCGGAGAATGAAAAACTGTTTTTT
TRBV4-1	-	-	TRBJ1-2	14	CASSQQTGSQGYTF	TGCGCCAGCAGCCAACAAACAGGGTCTCAGGGCTACACCTTC
TRBV5-3	TRBD1	-	TRBJ1-1	19	CARSLYRPTGFLLPTEAFF	TGTGCCAGAAGCTTGTATCGGCCGACAGGGTTTCTCTTACCCACTGAAGCTTTCTTT
TRBV6-5	TRBD1	few	TRBJ1-6	16	CASSYDGGQGNSPLHF	TGTGCCAGCAGTTACGATGGAGGACAGGGTAACTCACCCCTCCACTTT
TRBV11-3	TRBD1	once	TRBJ1-4	14	CASSLGQENEKLFF	TGTGCCAGCAGCCTGGGACAGGAAAATGAAAAACTGTTTTTT
TRBV20-1	TRBD1	-	TRBJ2-7	13	CSASRQGVGEQYF	TGCAGTGCGAGTAGACAGGGGGTAGGCGAGCAGTACTTC
TRBV4-3	TRBD2	-	TRBJ2-1	15	CASSQPSGGMVKQFF	TGCGCCAGCAGCCAACCTAGCGGGGGTATGGTGAAGCAGTTCTTC
TRBV9	-	-	TRBJ2-1	16	CASSSPLAFSTNEQFF	TGTGCCAGCAGCTCACCTTTAGCATTTAGTACCAATGAGCAGTTCTTC
TRBV7-9	-	-	TRBJ2-1	16	CASRVPTLSSYNEQFF	TGTGCCAGCAGAGTCCCCACTTTGAGCTCCTACAATGAGCAGTTCTTC
TRBV29-1	-	-	TRBJ1-3	14	CSVGEGGSGNTIYF	TGCAGCGTTGGAGAAGGGGGCTCTGGAAACACCATATATTTT
TRBV7-6	-	-	TRBJ1-3	17	CASSLAGTSISGNTIYF	TGTGCCAGCAGCTTAGCGGGCACCAGCATCTCTGGAAACACCATATATTTT
TRBV5-1	TRBD1	once	TRBJ2-1	15	CASSETGTAYNEQFF	TGCGCCAGCAGCGAAACCGGGACAGCTTACAATGAGCAGTTCTTC
TRBV7-2	-	once	TRBJ2-3	13	CASNRASADTQYF	TGTGCCAGCAACAGGGCAAGCGCAGATACGCAGTATTTT
TRBV12-3/TRBV12-4	-	once	TRBJ1-1	13	CASSLNGGTEAFF	TGTGCCAGCAGTTTAAACGGAGGGACTGAAGCTTTCTTT
TRBV6-4	-	few	TRBJ2-2	14	CASSEGGNTGELFF	TGTGCCAGCAGTGAGGGAGGGAACACCGGGGAGCTGTTTTTT
TRBV10-2	-	few	TRBJ1-6	16	CASSVGDPFYNSPLHF	TGCGCCAGCAGTGTCGGGGATCCCTTCTATAATTCACCCCTCCACTTT
TRBV14	-	-	TRBJ2-3	16	CASSQYFFRGEDTQYF	TGTGCCAGCAGCCAATATTTTTTTCGCGGGGAAGATACGCAGTATTTT
TRBV4-1	TRBD1	-	TRBJ2-4	17	CASSQPTGGHGKNIQYF	TGCGCCAGCAGCCAGCCCACAGGGGGCCACGGCAAAAACATTCAGTACTTC
TRBV9	TRBD2	-	TRBJ2-1	15	CASSIQAGGLNEQFF	TGTGCCAGCAGCATTCAAGCGGGGGGCCTCAATGAGCAGTTCTTC